These 20 T cell receptor beta chains were all obtained from the same sample, sequenced in a study of T-cell memory formation after mild COVID-19. TCRdb called the 5' RACE reads again in MiXCR, with one record for every CDR3 protein. The table has around 300,000 distinct CDR3 sequences, 15% to 20% seen once. The sample consisted of PBMCs or a T cell subset sorted from them (not recorded which). Every receptor here comes from a man aged 18 to 30 who had mild COVID-19 (a few samples of this study predate the infection). Cell type and time point are not known.

This clonotype was observed a few times. The V call is TRBV11-2, the J call TRBJ1-1; 8 positions match TRBD1. V was clipped by 5 bases and J by 6 bases; unmatched bases: 8. Looked up from germline, CDR1 is SGHAT and CDR2 is FQNNGV. The CDR3 is 14 amino acids. The CDR3 loop is CASSHGTGWAEAFF. DNA of the CDR3: TGTGCCAGCAGCCACGGGACAGGATGGGCTGAAGCTTTCTTT.

This clonotype has more than one count but fewer than ten. J is TRBJ1-1 and V is TRBV5-1; 10 nucleotides align to TRBD1. The CDR3 consists of 14 residues. The germline V gene encodes CDR1 SGHRS and CDR2 YFSETQ. The junction had 3 bases not matched to a gene; V was cut back by 4 bases and J by 3 bases. The CDR3 region has the DNA TGCGCCAGCAGCGAAGGGACAGGGGACACTGAAGCTTTCTTT. Translating gives CASSEGTGDTEAFF.

The gene calls are TRBV3-1 and TRBJ1-3; no clear D. Trimming took off 0 bases at V and 4 bases at J, with 4 bases between the two ends. CDR3 length: 13 amino acids. CDR1 LGHDT and CDR2 YNNKEL come from the germline V gene (reference sequence). The CDR3 protein is CASSQDHGNTIYF. The CDR3 DNA reads as TGTGCCAGCAGCCAAGATCACGGAAACACCATATATTTT.

The chain joins TRBV4-1 to TRBJ1-5; the match to TRBD1 covers 7 bases. Per germline, CDR1 MGHRA and CDR2 YSYEKL. The CDR3 has 15 residues. Unmatched junction bases numbered 5, after V lost 4 bases and J lost 2 bases. The CDR3 is CASSRNRGGNQPQHF. CDR3 DNA sequence: TGCGCCAGCAGCCGCAACAGGGGTGGCAATCAGCCCCAGCATTTT.

This clonotype has more than one count but fewer than ten. The chain joins TRBV5-1 to TRBJ2-3; possible D gene TRBD1, 6 bases. The germline gives CDR1 SGHRS, CDR2 YFSETQ. Trimming left V 5 bases short and J 3 bases short, with 13 bases between. The CDR3 extends over 14 amino acids. CDR3 in amino acids: CASRVNRETDTQYF. The CDR3 nucleotides are TGCGCCAGCAGAGTCAACAGGGAAACAGATACGCAGTATTTT.

This clonotype showed up just once. This CDR3 is CAMQDRGTDTQYF. In DNA, the CDR3 is TGTGCCATGCAGGACAGGGGTACAGATACGCAGTATTTT. The chain joins TRBV7-9 to TRBJ2-3, with TRBD1 matching 9 bases. The CDR3 is 13 amino acids. The ends lost 10 bases at V and 3 bases at J; junction bases unmatched: 5. Germline-derived CDR1 and CDR2 are SEHNR and FQNEAQ (reference sequence). The whole variable domain, filled in from reference TRBV7-9 and TRBJ2-3, reads DTGVSQNPRHKITKRGQNVTFRCDPISEHNRLYWYRQTLGQGPEFLTYFQNEAQLEKSRLLSDRFSAERPKGSFSTLEIQRTEQGDSAMYLCAMQDRGTDTQYFGPGTRLTVL.

The V call is TRBV12-3 or TRBV12-4, the J call TRBJ1-1; 7 bases match TRBD1. Trimming took 4 bases from V and 4 from J; bases not matched to a gene: 3. There are 13 residues in the CDR3. The CDR3 loop reads CASSWAGGTEAFF. The CDR3 DNA reads as TGTGCCAGCAGTTGGGCAGGGGGCACTGAAGCTTTCTTT.

The chain has TRBV7-9 and TRBJ2-1, with 11 bases identical to TRBD2. This CDR3 contains 16 residues. V trimming: 2 bases; J trimming: 6 bases; junction bases outside the gene matches: 6. Germline values: CDR1 SEHNR, CDR2 FQNEAQ (reference sequence). CDR3 sequence: CASSLIAGGRVNEQFF. CDR3 coding DNA: TGTGCCAGCAGCTTAATAGCGGGGGGGCGGGTCAATGAGCAGTTCTTC.

This chain uses TRBV18 with TRBJ2-5, with D possibly matching TRBD2 (6 bases). V was clipped by 2 bases and J by 5 bases, with 12 bases between them. Germline CDR1 is KGHSH and CDR2 is LQKENI. CDR3 length: 14 amino acids. The CDR3 DNA reads TGTGCCAGCTCACCAGTTTGGGAGGCGGAGACCCAGTACTTC. Translation: CASSPVWEAETQYF.

The V and J genes are TRBV5-1 and TRBJ1-2, with a possible D match to TRBD1 (5 bases). Trimming left V 4 bases short and J 3 bases short, with 13 bases between. The CDR3 runs 14 residues. Germline CDR1 and CDR2: SGHRS and YFSETQ. The CDR3 DNA reads TGCGCCAGCAGCCGTCAAGGGGAGGACTATGGCTACACCTTC. Its protein is CASSRQGEDYGYTF.

This chain links TRBV7-9 with TRBJ2-5; D may match TRBD1 or TRBD2 (5 bases each). The CDR3 spans 18 residues. Germline-derived CDR1 and CDR2 are SEHNR and FQNEAQ (reference sequence). The V and J ends lost 4 bases and 1 base respectively, with 22 bases between them. CDR3 DNA: TGTGCCAGCAGCTACCCGGGGAGCCGGGGCCCCCCCCAAGAGACCCAGTACTTC. Its translation: CASSYPGSRGPPQETQYF.

V and J are TRBV28 and TRBJ1-1; D gene ambiguous. Germline CDR1 is MDHEN and CDR2 is SYDVKM. The CDR3 extends over 13 amino acids. V was trimmed by 4 bases and J by 11 bases, leaving 17 bases between them. CDR3 sequence: CASSSPGNPGAFF. Written as DNA, the CDR3 is TGTGCCAGCAGTTCCCCCGGGAACCCGGGCGCTTTCTTT.

The J gene is TRBJ1-6, the V gene TRBV20-1; weak D call: TRBD1 (6 bases). CDR3 size: 15 residues. Germline values: CDR1 DFQATT, CDR2 SNEGSKA (reference sequence). V was clipped by 5 bases and J by 2 bases, with 13 bases between them. The DNA for the CDR3 is TGCAGTGCTTTACAGGGTTCAGCCTATAATTCACCCCTCCACTTT. This translates into CSALQGSAYNSPLHF.

This clonotype was seen a few times. The chain has TRBV7-9 and TRBJ2-2; 10 bases map to TRBD1. V was clipped by 5 bases and J by 4 bases; unmatched bases: 7. CDR3 size: 16 residues. Germline CDR1 reads SEHNR; CDR2 reads FQNEAQ (reference sequence). The CDR3 sequence is CASSIRQGAPTGELFF. DNA of the CDR3: TGTGCCAGCAGCATCAGACAGGGGGCTCCCACCGGGGAGCTGTTTTTT.

This chain connects TRBV5-1 to TRBJ1-1, with D tentatively TRBD1 (5 bases). CDR3 length: 12 residues. The germline V and J ends were trimmed by 4 bases and 7 bases, with 11 bases remaining between them. The germline gives CDR1 SGHRS, CDR2 YFSETQ. The CDR3 is CASSVREGEAFF. CDR3 bases: TGCGCCAGCAGCGTCAGGGAGGGTGAAGCTTTCTTT.

The chain has TRBV10-3 and TRBJ1-5, with D perhaps matching TRBD1 (5 bases). This CDR3 region has 14 residues. Germline V gives CDR1 ENHRY, CDR2 SYGVKD. Trimming took off 8 bases at V and 5 bases at J, with 16 bases between the two ends. CDR3 in DNA: TGTGCCATCTTGACCCCAGAAGGGGATCAGCCCCAGCATTTT. Protein product: CAILTPEGDQPQHF.

J is TRBJ2-2 and V is TRBV5-6; D possibly corresponds to TRBD2 (6 bases). V gave up 6 bases and J gave up 7 bases, with 16 bases separating them. CDR1 is SGHDT and CDR2 is YYEEEE in the germline V gene. The CDR3 is 14 residues long. CDR3 DNA: TGTGCCAGCACTCCCAACCTCGGGGGCGGGGAGCTGTTTTTT. Amino acid sequence: CASTPNLGGGELFF.

The table lists this clonotype with a few counts. The chain combines TRBV10-3 with TRBJ2-7, with D possibly being TRBD1 (8 bases). This CDR3 region has 15 residues. Germline values: CDR1 ENHRY, CDR2 SYGVKD. Trimming cost V 3 bases and J 4 bases, with 16 bases left between them. The chain's CDR3 is CAISDTGGVNYEQYF. In DNA, the CDR3 is TGTGCCATCAGTGACACAGGGGGGGTGAATTACGAGCAGTACTTC.

In its sample, this clonotype was seen once. This rearrangement joins TRBV2 to TRBJ2-7; perhaps TRBD1 as D (5 bases). Germline assignment: CDR1 SNHLY and CDR2 FYNNEI. This CDR3 has 13 residues. The V gene lost 3 bases and the J gene lost 6 bases, with 12 bases spanning the gap. CDR3: CASSEAGRTEQYV. CDR3 nucleotides: TGTGCCAGCAGTGAGGCAGGGCGGACCGAGCAGTACGTC.

This chain uses TRBV27 with TRBJ1-6; TRBD1 agrees at 7 bases. The CDR3 is 13 amino acids. Germline V CDR1 and CDR2: MNHEY, SMNVEV (reference sequence). V shed 6 bases and J 9 bases; nucleotides not matched to a gene: 5. CDR3 nucleotides: TGTGCCAGCAGCGGACAGGCAGGTTCACCCCTCCACTTT. This sequence encodes CASSGQAGSPLHF.